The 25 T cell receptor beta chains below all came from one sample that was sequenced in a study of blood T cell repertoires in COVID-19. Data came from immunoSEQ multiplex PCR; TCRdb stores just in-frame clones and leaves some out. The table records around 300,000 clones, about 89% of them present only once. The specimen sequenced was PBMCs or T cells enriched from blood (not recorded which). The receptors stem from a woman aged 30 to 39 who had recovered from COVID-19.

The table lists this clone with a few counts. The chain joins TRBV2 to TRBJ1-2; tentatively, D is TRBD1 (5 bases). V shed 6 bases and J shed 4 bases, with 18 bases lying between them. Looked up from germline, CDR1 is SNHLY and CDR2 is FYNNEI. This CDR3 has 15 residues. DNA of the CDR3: TGTGCCAGCAGCAACAACAGGCAGGGTTCCTATGGCTACACCTTC. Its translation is CASSNNRQGSYGYTF.

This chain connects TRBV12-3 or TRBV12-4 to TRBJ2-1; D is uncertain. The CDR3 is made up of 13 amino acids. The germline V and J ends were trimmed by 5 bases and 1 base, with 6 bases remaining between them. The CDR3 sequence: CASSQNSYNEQFF. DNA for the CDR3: TGTGCCAGCAGTCAGAATTCCTACAATGAGCAGTTCTTC.

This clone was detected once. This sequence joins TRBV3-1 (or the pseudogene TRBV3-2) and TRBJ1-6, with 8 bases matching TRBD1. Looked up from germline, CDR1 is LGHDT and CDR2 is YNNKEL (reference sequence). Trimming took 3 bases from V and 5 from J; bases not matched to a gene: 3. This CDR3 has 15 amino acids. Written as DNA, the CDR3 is TGTGCCAGCAGCCATGGACAGGGAGATAATTCACCCCTCCACTTT. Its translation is CASSHGQGDNSPLHF.

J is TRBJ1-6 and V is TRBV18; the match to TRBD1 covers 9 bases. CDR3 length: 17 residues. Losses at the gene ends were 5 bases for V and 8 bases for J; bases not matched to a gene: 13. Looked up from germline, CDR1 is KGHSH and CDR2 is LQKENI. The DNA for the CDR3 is TGTGCCAGCTCATGGAACAGGGGGCTAGCGGGGGATTCACCCCTCCACTTT. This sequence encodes CASSWNRGLAGDSPLHF.

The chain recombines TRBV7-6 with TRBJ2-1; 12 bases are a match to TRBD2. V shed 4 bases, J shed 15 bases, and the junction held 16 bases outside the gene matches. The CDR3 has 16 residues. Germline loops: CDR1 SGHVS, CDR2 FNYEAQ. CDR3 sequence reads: CASSSLPGTSGFSGFF. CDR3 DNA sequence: TGTGCCAGCAGCTCTCTGCCCGGGACTAGCGGGTTCTCAGGGTTCTTC.

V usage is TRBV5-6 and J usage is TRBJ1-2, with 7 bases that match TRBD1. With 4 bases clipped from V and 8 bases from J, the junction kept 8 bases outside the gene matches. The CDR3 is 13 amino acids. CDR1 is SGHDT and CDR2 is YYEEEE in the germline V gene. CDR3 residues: CASSLGQIQGYTF. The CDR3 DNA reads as TGTGCCAGCAGCCTGGGACAGATTCAGGGCTACACCTTC. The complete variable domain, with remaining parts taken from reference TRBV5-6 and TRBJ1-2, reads DAGVTQSPTHLIKTRGQQVTLRCSPKSGHDTVSWYQQALGQGPQFIFQYYEEEERQRGNFPDRFSGHQFPNYSSELNVNALLLGDSALYLCASSLGQIQGYTFGSGTRLTVV.

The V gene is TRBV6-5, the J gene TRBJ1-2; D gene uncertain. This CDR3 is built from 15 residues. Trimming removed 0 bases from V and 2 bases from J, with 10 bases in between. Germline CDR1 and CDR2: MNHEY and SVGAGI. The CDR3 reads CASSYSLTDNYGYTF. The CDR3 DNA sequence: TGTGCCAGCAGTTACTCCCTTACAGACAACTATGGCTACACCTTC.

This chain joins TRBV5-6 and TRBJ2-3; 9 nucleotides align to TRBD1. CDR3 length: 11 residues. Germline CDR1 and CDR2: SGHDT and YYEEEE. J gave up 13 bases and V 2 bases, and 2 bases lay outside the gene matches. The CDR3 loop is CASSFGTGKYF. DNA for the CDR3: TGTGCCAGCAGCTTTGGGACAGGGAAGTATTTT.

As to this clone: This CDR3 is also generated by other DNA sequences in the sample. The DNA for the CDR3 is TGTGCCAGCAGCTTAGTGGCAGGGGAGGAGACCCAGTACTTC. Amino acid sequence: CASSLVAGEETQYF. The chain uses TRBV7-2 and TRBJ2-5, with a tentative D call TRBD1 (6 bases). Trimming stripped 1 base from V and 5 bases from J, with 11 bases between. This CDR3 has 14 amino acids. The germline gives CDR1 SGHTA, CDR2 FQGNSA.

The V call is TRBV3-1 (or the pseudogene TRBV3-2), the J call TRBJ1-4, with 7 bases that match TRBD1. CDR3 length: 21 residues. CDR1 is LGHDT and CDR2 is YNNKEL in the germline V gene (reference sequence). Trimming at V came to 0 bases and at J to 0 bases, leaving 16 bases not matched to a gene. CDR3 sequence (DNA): TGTGCCAGCAGCCAAGATGGGTCGGGACAGCCTAGCGACGCAACTAATGAAAAACTGTTTTTT. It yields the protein CASSQDGSGQPSDATNEKLFF.

The CDR3 sequence is CSVFRDTEAFF. The CDR3 DNA follows: TGCAGCGTGTTCCGGGACACTGAAGCTTTCTTT. The chain recombines TRBV29-1 with TRBJ1-1; no clear D. V shed 6 bases and J shed 3 bases, with 8 bases lying between them. Germline CDR1 and CDR2: SQVTM and ANQGSEA. CDR3 length: 11 amino acids.

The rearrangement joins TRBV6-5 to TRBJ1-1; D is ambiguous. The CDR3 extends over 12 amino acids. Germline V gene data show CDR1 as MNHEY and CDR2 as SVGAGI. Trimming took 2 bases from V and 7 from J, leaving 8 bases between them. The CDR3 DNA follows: TGTGCCAGCAGTTACCGTGGGAGTGAAGCTTTCTTT. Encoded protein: CASSYRGSEAFF.

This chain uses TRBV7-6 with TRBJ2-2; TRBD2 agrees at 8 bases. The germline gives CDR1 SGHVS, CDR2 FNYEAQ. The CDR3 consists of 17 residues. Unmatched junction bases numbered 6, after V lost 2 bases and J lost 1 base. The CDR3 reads CASSLPPGLGNTGELFF. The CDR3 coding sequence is TGTGCCAGCAGCTTACCCCCGGGACTAGGGAACACCGGGGAGCTGTTTTTT.

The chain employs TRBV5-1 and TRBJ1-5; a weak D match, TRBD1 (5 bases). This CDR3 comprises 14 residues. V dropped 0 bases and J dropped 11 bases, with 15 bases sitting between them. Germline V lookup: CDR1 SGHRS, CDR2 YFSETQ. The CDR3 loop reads CASSLEAVGGAQHF. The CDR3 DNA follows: TGCGCCAGCAGCTTGGAGGCGGTCGGGGGGGCCCAGCATTTT.

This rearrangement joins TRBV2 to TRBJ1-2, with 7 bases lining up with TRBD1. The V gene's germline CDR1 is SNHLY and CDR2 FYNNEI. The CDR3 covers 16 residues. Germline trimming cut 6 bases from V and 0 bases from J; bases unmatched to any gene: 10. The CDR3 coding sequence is TGTGCCAGCAGAGCTGCCCCGGGACAGTCTAACTATGGCTACACCTTC. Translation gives CASRAAPGQSNYGYTF.

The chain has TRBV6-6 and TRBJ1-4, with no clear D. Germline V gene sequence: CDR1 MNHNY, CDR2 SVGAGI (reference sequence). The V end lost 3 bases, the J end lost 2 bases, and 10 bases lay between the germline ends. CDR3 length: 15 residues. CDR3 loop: CASSYAGGTNEKLFF. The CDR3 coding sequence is TGTGCCAGCAGTTATGCGGGCGGGACTAATGAAAAACTGTTTTTT.

CDR3 DNA: TGTGCCAGCAGTTCTTGGGGGCAGATCACTGAAGCTTTCTTT. It codes for CASSSWGQITEAFF. The chain joins TRBV6-5 to TRBJ1-1, with D tentatively TRBD1 (6 bases). Deletions cut 4 bases from V and 4 bases from J, with 13 bases between. The germline V gene has CDR1 MNHEY and CDR2 SVGAGI. This CDR3 spans 14 amino acids.

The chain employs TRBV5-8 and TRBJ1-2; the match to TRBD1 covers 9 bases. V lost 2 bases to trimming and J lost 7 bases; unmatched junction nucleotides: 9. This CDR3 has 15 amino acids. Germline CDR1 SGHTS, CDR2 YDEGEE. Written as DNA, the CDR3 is TGTGCCAGCAGCTTACTGACAGGGGGAGTTGGTGGCTACACCTTC. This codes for CASSLLTGGVGGYTF.

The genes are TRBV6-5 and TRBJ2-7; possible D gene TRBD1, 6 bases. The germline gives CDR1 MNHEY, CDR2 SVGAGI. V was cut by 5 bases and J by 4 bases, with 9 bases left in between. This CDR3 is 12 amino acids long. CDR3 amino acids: CASSPTGYEQYF. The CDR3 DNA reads TGTGCCAGCAGTCCGACAGGATACGAGCAGTACTTC.

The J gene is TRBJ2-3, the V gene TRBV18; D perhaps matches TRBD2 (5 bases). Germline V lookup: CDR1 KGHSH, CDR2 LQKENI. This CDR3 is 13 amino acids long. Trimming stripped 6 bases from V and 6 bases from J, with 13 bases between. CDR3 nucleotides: TGTGCCAGCTCTCGGGAAAATGGGGATACGCAGTATTTT. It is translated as CASSRENGDTQYF.

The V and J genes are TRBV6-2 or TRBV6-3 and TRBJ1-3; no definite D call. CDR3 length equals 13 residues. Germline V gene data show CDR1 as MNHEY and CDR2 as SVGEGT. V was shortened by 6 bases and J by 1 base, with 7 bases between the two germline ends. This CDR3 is CASSRSSGNTIYF. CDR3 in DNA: TGTGCCAGCAGCCGGAGTTCTGGAAACACCATATATTTT.

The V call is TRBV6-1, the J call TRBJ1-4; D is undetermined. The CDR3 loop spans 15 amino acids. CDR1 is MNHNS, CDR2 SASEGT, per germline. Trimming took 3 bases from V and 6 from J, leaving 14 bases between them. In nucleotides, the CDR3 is TGTGCCAGCAGTGAGGGCGTAACCTCATATGAAAAACTGTTTTTT. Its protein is CASSEGVTSYEKLFF.

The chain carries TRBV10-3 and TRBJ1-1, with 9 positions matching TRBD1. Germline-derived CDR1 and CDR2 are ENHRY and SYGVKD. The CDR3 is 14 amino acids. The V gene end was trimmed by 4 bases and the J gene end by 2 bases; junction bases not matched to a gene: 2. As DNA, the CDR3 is TGTGCCATCAGTGGGACAGGGGTCAACACTGAAGCTTTCTTT. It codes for CAISGTGVNTEAFF.

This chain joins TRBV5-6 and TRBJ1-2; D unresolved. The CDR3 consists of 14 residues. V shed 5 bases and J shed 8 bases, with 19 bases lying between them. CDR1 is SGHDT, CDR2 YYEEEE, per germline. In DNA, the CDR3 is TGTGCCAGCAGGTCTTTCGAGGGTGCGGCCGGCTACACCTTC. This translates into CASRSFEGAAGYTF.

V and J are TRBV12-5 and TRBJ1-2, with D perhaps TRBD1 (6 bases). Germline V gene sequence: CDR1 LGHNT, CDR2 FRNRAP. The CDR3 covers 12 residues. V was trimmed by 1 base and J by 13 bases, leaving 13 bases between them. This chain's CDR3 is CASGLETTGGTF. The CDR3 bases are TGTGCTAGTGGTTTGGAGACGACAGGTGGCACCTTC.